A single sample is the source of the 4 T cell receptor beta chains below, sequenced in a study of CD8 T cells in Susac syndrome. Roughly 0.45 to 1 ug RNA was reverse transcribed with random hexamers. TCRdb recomputed calls from the immunoSEQ multiplex PCR reads with MiXCR, one row per CDR3 protein. This table has more than 65,000 distinct CDR3 sequences, over 90% appearing once. What was sequenced was CD8+ T cells from PBMCs. The receptors here all came from a human donor in good health.

The chain joins TRBV7-9 to TRBJ1-2, with D possibly being TRBD1 (5 bases). Germline V gene sequence: CDR1 SEHNR, CDR2 FQNEAQ (reference sequence). V was shortened by 4 bases and J by 4 bases, with 19 bases between the two germline ends. This CDR3 has 16 amino acids. CDR3 DNA: TGTGCCAGCAGCTCGAACCGGGACGAAAATCCCTATGGCTACACCTTC. It yields the protein CASSSNRDENPYGYTF.

V and J are TRBV5-4 and TRBJ2-1; TRBD1 aligns across 10 bases. The CDR3 consists of 14 residues. The ends lost 4 bases at V and 7 bases at J; junction bases unmatched: 5. The germline V gene has CDR1 SGHNT and CDR2 YYREEE (reference sequence). CDR3 nucleotides: TGTGCCAGCAGCGACCGGACAGGGGGGAATGAGCAGTTCTTC. This sequence encodes CASSDRTGGNEQFF.

This chain joins TRBV10-2 and TRBJ2-7; the D is unclear. Germline V lookup: CDR1 WSHSY, CDR2 SAAADI. V dropped 0 bases and J dropped 4 bases, with 7 bases sitting between them. The CDR3 contains 13 residues. Here the CDR3 DNA reads TGCGCCAGCAGTGAGTCGAAAAGTTACGAGCAGTACTTC. It is translated as CASSESKSYEQYF.

The chain links TRBV3-1 to TRBJ1-2; TRBD1 matches 9 bases. The trim removed 4 bases at V and 4 bases at J, leaving 4 bases unmatched. Germline V gene lookup returns CDR1 LGHDT and CDR2 YNNKEL (reference sequence). The CDR3 is 14 residues long. This CDR3 is CASSPGTGIYGYTF. In DNA form, the CDR3 reads TGTGCCAGCAGCCCAGGGACAGGGATCTATGGCTACACCTTC. Drawing the rest from reference TRBV3-1 and TRBJ1-2, the complete variable domain is DTAVSQTPKYLVTQMGNDKSIKCEQNLGHDTMYWYKQDSKKFLKIMFSYNNKELIINETVPNRFSPKSPDKAHLNLHINSLELGDSAVYFCASSPGTGIYGYTFGSGTRLTVV.